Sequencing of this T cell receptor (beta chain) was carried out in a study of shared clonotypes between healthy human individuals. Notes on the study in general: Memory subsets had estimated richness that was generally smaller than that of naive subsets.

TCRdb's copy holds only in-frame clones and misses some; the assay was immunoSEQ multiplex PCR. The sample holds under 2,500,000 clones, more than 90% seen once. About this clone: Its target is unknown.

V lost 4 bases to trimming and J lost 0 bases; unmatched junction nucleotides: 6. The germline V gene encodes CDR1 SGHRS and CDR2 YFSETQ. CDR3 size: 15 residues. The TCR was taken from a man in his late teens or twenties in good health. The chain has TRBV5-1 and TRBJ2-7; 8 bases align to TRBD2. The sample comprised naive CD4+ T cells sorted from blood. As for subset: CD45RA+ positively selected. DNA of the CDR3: TGCGCCAGCAGCACCACGGGGGGGTCCTCCTACGAGCAGTACTTC. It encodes CASSTTGGSSYEQYF.